The T cell receptor (beta chain) under discussion was sequenced for a study of CD8+ T cells in alopecia areata listed by TCRdb under 2018. Background for the entire study: Treated patients were enrolled in an open-label pilot trial of oral tofacitinib, 5 to 10 mg twice daily, for moderate-to-severe alopecia areata. Patients received tofacitinib for 6 to 18 months and were then followed off drug for 6 months to check for delayed response and recurrence. The SALT score, which quantifies the percentage of affected scalp surface area, was used to measure disease severity in treated patients. To study T cell clonal expansion in alopecia areata, the researchers applied high-throughput TCRbeta sequencing to both the C3H/HeJ mouse model and human patients. Scalp tissue and sorted CD4+ and CD8+ peripheral blood T cells from patchy and totalis/universalis alopecia areata patients and from healthy controls were covered by human TCRbeta sequencing. Biopsies were taken from tofacitinib-treated patients at baseline and at 4 and 24 weeks of treatment, and a later scalp biopsy was taken in several of the tofacitinib-treated patients. Scalp clonality was compared across normal scalp (n=4), patchy alopecia areata scalp (n=8), and alopecia totalis/universalis scalp (n=8). RNA was obtained with the PAXgene miRNA kit for fixed scalp, the miRNeasy kit for PBMCs, and the RNeasy kit for mouse skin. TCRbeta CDR3 regions were amplified by immunoSEQ multiplex PCR with 35 Vbeta forward and 13 Jbeta reverse primers. Overall results and qualifications from the work: Tofacitinib significantly decreased scalp clonality and the number of expanded CD8+ clones among the top 100 scalp clones. Compared with normal scalp, lesional scalp, particularly in alopecia totalis/universalis, had higher clonality and more expanded CD8+ clones, which suggests antigenic drive. Scalp TCR repertoire analysis is complicated because resident alphabeta T cells in normal human skin are also sequenced, whereas mouse skin is dominated by gammadelta T cells. During tofacitinib treatment, many expanded lesional clones stuck around in both scalp and blood, and this persistence may partly explain why relapse happens after treatment is stopped. TCR sequences shared between patients were less clear than in mice, possibly partly because of HLA diversity in the patient population. Because the treated cohort was small and had just a single nonresponder, larger studies are needed to establish links between baseline CD8+ expansion and response.

The sample's time point label is to be understood as: around 24 weeks on oral tofacitinib. The sample's treatment or condition, from its label and the paper: oral pan-JAK inhibitor, 5-10 mg twice daily. Lesional scalp punch biopsies and peripheral blood were collected from alopecia areata patients. PBMCs were isolated by density centrifugation and stained for CD3, CD4 and CD8, after which CD4+ and CD8+ T cells were sorted on a FACSAria. For CDR1 and CDR2, the germline V gene (reference sequence) lists LNHDA and SQIVND. Compared with germline, V lacks 10 bases and J lacks 1 base; bases without a gene match: 6. There are 13 amino acids in the CDR3, from cysteine to phenylalanine inclusive. CDR3 DNA only is kept here, 39 bases in frame from base 1. Libraries were constructed by the immunoSEQ multiplex PCR assay. RNA was extracted from all samples and reverse transcribed into cDNA, which served as template for TCR sequencing. SuperScript III was used for first-strand cDNA synthesis, primed with a 2:1 mix of oligo-dT and random hexamers. Amplification bias was assessed with a synthetic immune receptor repertoire, and residual bias was removed computationally. Per the source publication's procedure: After raw reads were preprocessed to remove errors, the CDR3 was defined following IMGT conventions as running from the conserved cysteine to phenylalanine. To get clonality, Shannon entropy was normalized by log2 of the number of productive unique TCRs and the result was subtracted from 1. Scalp TCRbeta sequences were cross-referenced with sorted blood CD4 and CD8 repertoires so that the CD4 or CD8 identity of scalp clones could be inferred. TCRdb obtained this table from immuneACCESS and retained in-frame rearrangements with V and J assigned. These tables miss some clones; where compared with another copy, unresolved V genes account for less than half of the shortfall, and the remainder is unexplained. That table supplies the V and J calls and clone size; D and trimming were determined from the DNA. This sample is represented by approximately 110,000 clones; roughly three fifths of them were singletons. 12% of the sample lies in the top ten.

In regard to this clone: Its antigen remains undetermined. The record has no base qualities; no much larger clone is one base away.

This chain joins TRBV19 to TRBJ2-5, with TRBD1 identical over 7 junction bases. Sequenced material: CD8+ T cells sorted from blood, taken at week 24, from a patient treated with tofacitinib. The clonotype comes from a human donor with alopecia areata. The nucleotide sequence is given as TGTGCCACCCGACAGGGCTTCCAAGAGACCCAGTACTTC. This encodes CATRQGFQETQYF.